The rows below give T cell receptor beta chains drawn from one sample of a study of T cells in Graves' hyperthyroidism and ophthalmopathy. TCRdb reprocessed the multiplex PCR reads via MiXCR and lists one record per CDR3 protein. Of around 440,000 distinct CDR3 sequences in the sample, around a sixth were seen once. Sequencing was carried out using blood. These receptors were obtained from a woman aged 18-29 years with Graves' hyperthyroidism. The CDR3 runs from the conserved cysteine through the conserved F or W. Fields, in order: CDR3 length, J gene, V gene, clone size, D gene, CDR3 DNA, CDR3 protein. D genes are given only for firm matches. Not all rows give a size; the values are once, few, many and, for expanded clones, a class.

len: 15; j_gene: TRBJ1-1; v_gene: TRBV28; abundance: many; d_gene: -; CDR3nt: TGTGCCAGCAGTTTCGGGTTTGGGGGGCTCACTGAAGCTTTCTTT; CDR3aa: CASSFGFGGLTEAFF
len: 13; j_gene: TRBJ2-7; v_gene: TRBV19; abundance: -; d_gene: TRBD1; CDR3nt: TGTGCCACTCAACAGGGGGGCTCCTACGAGCAGTACTTC; CDR3aa: CATQQGGSYEQYF
len: 12; j_gene: TRBJ2-1; v_gene: TRBV7-2; abundance: -; d_gene: TRBD2; CDR3nt: TGTGCCAGCAGCTTGGGAGGGAGAGATCAGTTCTTC; CDR3aa: CASSLGGRDQFF
len: 13; j_gene: TRBJ2-2; v_gene: TRBV27; abundance: many; d_gene: -; CDR3nt: TGTGCCAGCAAACCAGCTGACACCGGGGAGCTGTTTTTT; CDR3aa: CASKPADTGELFF
len: 17; j_gene: TRBJ1-1; v_gene: TRBV28; abundance: many; d_gene: -; CDR3nt: TGTGCCAGCAGTCTCCTTCTAAATACAGGGAGGAACACTGAAGCTTTCTTT; CDR3aa: CASSLLLNTGRNTEAFF
len: 18; j_gene: TRBJ2-6; v_gene: TRBV7-2; abundance: -; d_gene: TRBD1; CDR3nt: TGTGCCAGCAGCGCAGGCCGGGACAGAGAGGCTGGGGCCAACGTCCTGACTTTC; CDR3aa: CASSAGRDREAGANVLTF
len: 16; j_gene: TRBJ2-2; v_gene: TRBV4-1; abundance: once; d_gene: -; CDR3nt: TGTGCCAGCAGCCAACGGGATAACAAGGGGACCGGGGAGCTGTTTTTT; CDR3aa: CASSQRDNKGTGELFF
len: 14; j_gene: TRBJ2-1; v_gene: TRBV12-3/TRBV12-4; abundance: few; d_gene: -; CDR3nt: TGTGCCAGCAGTATCCGGGAGTCCCCCCGGGAGCAGTTCTTC; CDR3aa: CASSIRESPREQFF
len: 14; j_gene: TRBJ1-6; v_gene: TRBV7-9; abundance: few; d_gene: TRBD1; CDR3nt: TGTGCCAGCAGCGGGGACAGGGGAGGTTCACCCCTCCACTTT; CDR3aa: CASSGDRGGSPLHF
len: 14; j_gene: TRBJ2-4; v_gene: TRBV7-9; abundance: few; d_gene: -; CDR3nt: TGTGCCAGCAGCCATAATATAGGACAAAACATTCAGTACTTC; CDR3aa: CASSHNIGQNIQYF
len: 14; j_gene: TRBJ1-2; v_gene: TRBV27; abundance: -; d_gene: -; CDR3nt: TGTGCCAGCAGTTTCCACGAGGGAGTAAGTGGCTACACCTTC; CDR3aa: CASSFHEGVSGYTF
len: 14; j_gene: TRBJ2-1; v_gene: TRBV29-1; abundance: few; d_gene: TRBD1; CDR3nt: TGCAGCGCCGCCGGACAGGGTTGGGGCAATGAGCAGTTCTTC; CDR3aa: CSAAGQGWGNEQFF
len: 15; j_gene: TRBJ2-5; v_gene: TRBV3-1; abundance: many; d_gene: TRBD1; CDR3nt: TGTGCCAGCAGCCCCCCCACAGGGGGCCAAGAGACCCAGTACTTC; CDR3aa: CASSPPTGGQETQYF
len: 17; j_gene: TRBJ2-3; v_gene: TRBV13; abundance: many; d_gene: TRBD2; CDR3nt: TGTGCCAGCAGCTTAGTTGTTTCTAGCGGGAGCGCAGATACGCAGTATTTT; CDR3aa: CASSLVVSSGSADTQYF
len: 14; j_gene: TRBJ2-1; v_gene: TRBV9; abundance: -; d_gene: TRBD2; CDR3nt: TGTGCCAGCGCCCCTACGGGAGGTTACAATGAGCAGTTCTTC; CDR3aa: CASAPTGGYNEQFF
len: 13; j_gene: TRBJ2-7; v_gene: TRBV2; abundance: many; d_gene: -; CDR3nt: TGTGCCAGCAGTTCCGACGGAACCTACGAGCAGTACTTC; CDR3aa: CASSSDGTYEQYF
len: 14; j_gene: TRBJ2-5; v_gene: TRBV19; abundance: few; d_gene: -; CDR3nt: TGTGCCAGCCATCCGTCAGGGCGGGAATCGACCCAGTACTTC; CDR3aa: CASHPSGRESTQYF
len: 16; j_gene: TRBJ2-6; v_gene: TRBV3-1; abundance: -; d_gene: -; CDR3nt: TGTGCCAGCAGCCACCGGACGGGGTCTGGGGCCAACGTCCTGACTTTC; CDR3aa: CASSHRTGSGANVLTF
len: 15; j_gene: TRBJ1-1; v_gene: TRBV2; abundance: many; d_gene: -; CDR3nt: TGTGCCGGACGCAACCCCCCCGCGGGGAACACTGAAGCTTTCTTT; CDR3aa: CAGRNPPAGNTEAFF
len: 14; j_gene: TRBJ2-5; v_gene: TRBV5-5; abundance: many; d_gene: -; CDR3nt: TGTGCCAGCAGCTTGGCGGGGTTTCAAGAGACCCAGTACTTC; CDR3aa: CASSLAGFQETQYF
len: 19; j_gene: TRBJ2-1; v_gene: TRBV27; abundance: many; d_gene: -; CDR3nt: TGTGCCAGCAGTTTTGAGGGGCGCTCAGGTCTTTGGTCCTACAATGAGCAGTTCTTC; CDR3aa: CASSFEGRSGLWSYNEQFF
len: 14; j_gene: TRBJ2-3; v_gene: TRBV5-1; abundance: many; d_gene: -; CDR3nt: TGCGCCAGCAGCTCGCCTTCCTGGACAGATACGCAGTATTTT; CDR3aa: CASSSPSWTDTQYF
len: 19; j_gene: TRBJ2-2; v_gene: TRBV5-6; abundance: -; d_gene: TRBD2; CDR3nt: TGTGCCAGCAGCTTGGTATATTTTAGCGGGAGGTCTGGCACCGGGGAGCTGTTTTTT; CDR3aa: CASSLVYFSGRSGTGELFF
len: 15; j_gene: TRBJ2-5; v_gene: TRBV4-3; abundance: few; d_gene: -; CDR3nt: TGCGCCAGCAGCCCCTCGACAGCGGTACAGGGGACCCAGTACTTC; CDR3aa: CASSPSTAVQGTQYF
len: 13; j_gene: TRBJ1-5; v_gene: TRBV6-1; abundance: many; d_gene: TRBD1; CDR3nt: TGTGCCACCAGACAGGGGACAGCTCAGCCCCAGCATTTT; CDR3aa: CATRQGTAQPQHF
len: 16; j_gene: TRBJ2-1; v_gene: TRBV20-1; abundance: -; d_gene: -; CDR3nt: TGCAGTGCTAGAGAATGGGTAGGCGGGCGAAACAATGAGCAGTTCTTC; CDR3aa: CSAREWVGGRNNEQFF
len: 18; j_gene: TRBJ1-5; v_gene: TRBV12-3/TRBV12-4; abundance: -; d_gene: -; CDR3nt: TGTGCCAGCAGTTTATTATTGGGGGGTGCCCATAGCAATCAGCCCCAGCATTTT; CDR3aa: CASSLLLGGAHSNQPQHF
len: 14; j_gene: TRBJ2-7; v_gene: TRBV6-1; abundance: few; d_gene: -; CDR3nt: TGTGCCAGCAGTGAACGTACAGGGCTTTACGAGCAGTACTTC; CDR3aa: CASSERTGLYEQYF
len: 14; j_gene: TRBJ2-7; v_gene: TRBV5-1; abundance: -; d_gene: -; CDR3nt: TGCGCCAGCAGCTTGATGTCAGGGGAATACGAGCAGTACTTC; CDR3aa: CASSLMSGEYEQYF
len: 15; j_gene: TRBJ1-1; v_gene: TRBV20-1; abundance: few; d_gene: -; CDR3nt: TGCAGTGCTTCCCGTTGGGTATCAATGAACACTGAAGCTTTCTTT; CDR3aa: CSASRWVSMNTEAFF
len: 15; j_gene: TRBJ2-7; v_gene: TRBV28; abundance: many; d_gene: TRBD2; CDR3nt: TGTGCCAGCAGCCTGACTAGCGGGAGGGCCTACGAGCAGTACTTC; CDR3aa: CASSLTSGRAYEQYF
len: 17; j_gene: TRBJ2-3; v_gene: TRBV7-3; abundance: -; d_gene: TRBD1; CDR3nt: TGTGCCAGCAGTTCGAACCGGGACAGGGGGCGGACGGTTACGCAGTATTTT; CDR3aa: CASSSNRDRGRTVTQYF
len: 15; j_gene: TRBJ2-7; v_gene: TRBV20-1; abundance: many; d_gene: TRBD2; CDR3nt: TGCAGTGCTACGAGACTGGCGGGAGGCTCCTACGAGCAGTACTTC; CDR3aa: CSATRLAGGSYEQYF
len: 19; j_gene: TRBJ2-1; v_gene: TRBV5-6; abundance: -; d_gene: TRBD2; CDR3nt: TGTGCCAGCAGCTGGGAATCCGGGACTAGCGGGAGGGAGTACAATGAGCAGTTCTTC; CDR3aa: CASSWESGTSGREYNEQFF
len: 15; j_gene: TRBJ2-3; v_gene: TRBV6-2/TRBV6-3; abundance: many; d_gene: TRBD2; CDR3nt: TGTGCCAGCAGCCAGACTAGCATTAGCACAGATACGCAGTATTTT; CDR3aa: CASSQTSISTDTQYF
len: 16; j_gene: TRBJ2-1; v_gene: TRBV10-1; abundance: many; d_gene: -; CDR3nt: TGCGCCAGCAGTGAGTCGATTTTCGGCTCCTACAATGAGCAGTTCTTC; CDR3aa: CASSESIFGSYNEQFF
len: 12; j_gene: TRBJ2-5; v_gene: TRBV2; abundance: many; d_gene: TRBD1; CDR3nt: TGTGCCAGCGGGACAGACAAAGAGACCCAGTACTTC; CDR3aa: CASGTDKETQYF
len: 13; j_gene: TRBJ2-7; v_gene: TRBV20-1; abundance: -; d_gene: -; CDR3nt: TGCAGTGCTAGAGGCGGGAAGTTCGGCGAGCAGTACTTC; CDR3aa: CSARGGKFGEQYF
len: 16; j_gene: TRBJ2-7; v_gene: TRBV20-1; abundance: -; d_gene: -; CDR3nt: TGCAGTGCTAAGGAATATGGGTCGGGGACCTTCTACGAGCAGTACTTC; CDR3aa: CSAKEYGSGTFYEQYF
len: 15; j_gene: TRBJ2-5; v_gene: TRBV5-1; abundance: -; d_gene: -; CDR3nt: TGCGCCAGCAGCAGGGACGGGTCGCTGGGGTTGACCCAGTACTTC; CDR3aa: CASSRDGSLGLTQYF
len: 15; j_gene: TRBJ2-7; v_gene: TRBV7-2; abundance: many; d_gene: TRBD2; CDR3nt: TGTGCCAGCAGCTTAGTAGCGGGGAACGGGTTTGGGCAGTACTTC; CDR3aa: CASSLVAGNGFGQYF
len: 13; j_gene: TRBJ1-3; v_gene: TRBV14; abundance: -; d_gene: -; CDR3nt: TGTGCCAGCAGCCAAGTGGATGGAAACACCATATATTTT; CDR3aa: CASSQVDGNTIYF
len: 13; j_gene: TRBJ1-2; v_gene: TRBV3-1; abundance: many; d_gene: -; CDR3nt: TGTGCCAGCAGCCAAGTAGGAGCGTGGGGCTACACCTTC; CDR3aa: CASSQVGAWGYTF
len: 14; j_gene: TRBJ1-1; v_gene: TRBV5-6; abundance: few; d_gene: -; CDR3nt: TGTGCCAGCAGTTCAACCGGGTTAAACAGTGAAGCTTTCTTT; CDR3aa: CASSSTGLNSEAFF
len: 17; j_gene: TRBJ1-2; v_gene: TRBV7-2; abundance: few; d_gene: -; CDR3nt: TGTGCCAGCAGCTTAAAATCGGGGTGGAATGTTTACTATGGCTACACCTTC; CDR3aa: CASSLKSGWNVYYGYTF
len: 15; j_gene: TRBJ2-3; v_gene: TRBV5-4; abundance: few; d_gene: -; CDR3nt: TGTGCCAGCAGCCTTGACAGACCGGGCACAGATACGCAGTATTTT; CDR3aa: CASSLDRPGTDTQYF
len: 16; j_gene: TRBJ2-2; v_gene: TRBV11-2; abundance: many; d_gene: TRBD1; CDR3nt: TGTGCCAGCAGCCGACAGGGGGCCGCGAACACCGGGGAGCTGTTTTTT; CDR3aa: CASSRQGAANTGELFF
len: 14; j_gene: TRBJ2-7; v_gene: TRBV27; abundance: many; d_gene: TRBD1; CDR3nt: TGTGCCAGCAGTTTATTGGCAGGGGGAATCGAGCAGTACTTC; CDR3aa: CASSLLAGGIEQYF
len: 18; j_gene: TRBJ2-2; v_gene: TRBV20-1; abundance: few; d_gene: -; CDR3nt: TGCAGTGCTAGATCGCGGGGCGGGGGACAGGCGAACACCGGGGAGCTGTTTTTT; CDR3aa: CSARSRGGGQANTGELFF
len: 15; j_gene: TRBJ2-2; v_gene: TRBV4-1; abundance: few; d_gene: -; CDR3nt: TGCGCCAGCAGCCACGGACACGCGAACACCGGGGAGCTGTTTTTT; CDR3aa: CASSHGHANTGELFF
len: 16; j_gene: TRBJ2-3; v_gene: TRBV5-8; abundance: few; d_gene: TRBD1; CDR3nt: TGTGCCAGCAGCCCAAAGGACAGGGGGAGATCGGATACGCAGTATTTT; CDR3aa: CASSPKDRGRSDTQYF
len: 15; j_gene: TRBJ1-2; v_gene: TRBV27; abundance: -; d_gene: -; CDR3nt: TGTGCCAGCAGTTTAACCCCCCAGGGGCGGTATGGCTACACCTTC; CDR3aa: CASSLTPQGRYGYTF